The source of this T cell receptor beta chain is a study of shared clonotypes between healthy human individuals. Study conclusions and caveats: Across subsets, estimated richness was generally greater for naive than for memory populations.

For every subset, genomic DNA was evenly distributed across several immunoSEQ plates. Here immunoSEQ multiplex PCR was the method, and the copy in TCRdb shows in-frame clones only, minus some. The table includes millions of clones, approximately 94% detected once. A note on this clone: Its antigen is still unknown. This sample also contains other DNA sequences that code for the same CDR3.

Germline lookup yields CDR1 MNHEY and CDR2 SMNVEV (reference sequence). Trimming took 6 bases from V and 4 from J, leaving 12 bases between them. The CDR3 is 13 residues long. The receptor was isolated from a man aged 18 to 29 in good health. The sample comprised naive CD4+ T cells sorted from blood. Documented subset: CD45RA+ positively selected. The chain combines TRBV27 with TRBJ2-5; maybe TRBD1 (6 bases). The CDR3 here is CASRRTGTETQYF. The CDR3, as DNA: TGTGCCAGCAGGAGAACAGGGACAGAGACCCAGTACTTC.